What follows is one T cell receptor (beta chain) and its context. Its target is not known. The data are from a study of OX40 agonist ivuxolimab in advanced cancers. Here immunoSEQ multiplex PCR was the method, and the copy in TCRdb shows in-frame clones only, minus some. The table shows about 37,000 clones, with about 85% occurring only once. Study-level findings and limits: Fewer expanded clones were found on average in CD4+ than in CD8+ T cells. It was also the case that some nonresponders had low normalized T-cell clonal expansion. At doses 0.1 to 3.0 mg/kg, CD4+ and CD8+ clones expanded.

The V end lost 4 bases, the J end lost 5 bases, and 17 bases lay between the germline ends. The CDR3 is 14 amino acids. The germline V gene encodes CDR1 GTSNPN and CDR2 SVGIG (reference sequence). The sample was CD4+ or CD8+ T cells sorted from blood, taken in a trial of the OX40 agonist ivuxolimab. The chain recombines TRBV30 with TRBJ2-5; D may correspond to TRBD1 or TRBD2 (6 bases each). This clonotype was obtained from an adult with an advanced solid tumor such as melanoma, head and neck, liver or kidney cancer. CDR3 bases: TGTGCCTGGAACGGGGACGGGGGCACGGAGACCCAGTACTTC. Translated, it gives CAWNGDGGTETQYF.